One and the same sample provided the 15 T cell receptor beta chains below, sequenced in a study of blood T cell repertoires in COVID-19. Libraries were prepared by immunoSEQ multiplex PCR; TCRdb keeps only in-frame clonotypes and omits some of them. Among roughly 500,000 clones listed, roughly nine tenths were seen once. The material sequenced was peripheral blood. The source of these receptors is a man aged 18 to 29 with COVID-19, enrolled during active disease.

V is TRBV11-3 and J is TRBJ2-1, with no clear D. CDR1 and CDR2 (germline): SGHNT, YENEEA. The CDR3 is 14 residues long. The V end was cut by 5 bases, the J end by 3 bases, with 11 bases between. CDR3 sequence reads: CASSPVAGYNEQFF. DNA of the CDR3: TGTGCCAGCAGCCCCGTGGCAGGCTACAATGAGCAGTTCTTC.

The chain is built from TRBV14 and TRBJ1-1, with 7 nucleotides matching TRBD1. The CDR3 consists of 16 residues. In germline, CDR1 is SGHDN, CDR2 FVKESK. V lost 6 bases, J lost 3 bases, and 13 bases stayed unmatched. The CDR3: CASSGTELLWDTEAFF. For the CDR3, the DNA is TGTGCCAGCAGTGGGACAGAGTTATTATGGGACACTGAAGCTTTCTTT. Full variable domain (outside the CDR3, taken from reference TRBV14 and TRBJ1-1): EAGVTQFPSHSVIEKGQTVTLRCDPISGHDNLYWYRRVMGKEIKFLLHFVKESKQDESGMPNNRFLAERTGGTYSTLKVQPAELEDSGVYFCASSGTELLWDTEAFFGQGTRLTVV.

This clone was detected only once. Additional DNA sequences in this sample encode the identical CDR3. CDR3: CASSWGHTEAFF. DNA of the CDR3: TGTGCCAGTAGTTGGGGGCACACTGAAGCTTTCTTT. V and J are TRBV19 and TRBJ1-1, with a weak D call TRBD1 (6 bases). The CDR3 has 12 amino acids. Germline lookup yields CDR1 LNHDA and CDR2 SQIVND (reference sequence). V lost 5 bases and J lost 3, with 7 bases in between.

The chain combines TRBV5-4 with TRBJ2-1; 10 bases are a match to TRBD2. Germline V gene data show CDR1 as SGHNT and CDR2 as YYREEE (reference sequence). This CDR3 is 15 amino acids long. Trimming took 3 bases from V and 8 from J; bases not matched to a gene: 8. The CDR3 bases are TGTGCCAGCAGCTACCCAGCGGGGGGGCCGGATGAGCAGTTCTTC. It translates to CASSYPAGGPDEQFF.

This clone was observed a single time. CDR3 region: CASSVEGDGELFF. CDR3 sequence (DNA): TGTGCCAGCAGCGTAGAAGGGGACGGGGAGCTGTTTTTT. The rearrangement links TRBV9 to TRBJ2-2; a possible D gene is TRBD1 (5 bases). This CDR3 contains 13 residues. Germline assignment: CDR1 SGDLS and CDR2 YYNGEE. Trimming removed 0 bases from V and 7 bases from J, with 7 bases in between. Using reference TRBV9 and TRBJ2-2 for the parts outside the CDR3, the full variable domain is DSGVTQTPKHLITATGQRVTLRCSPRSGDLSVYWYQQSLDQGLQFLIQYYNGEERAKGNILERFSAQQFPDLHSELNLSSLELGDSALYFCASSVEGDGELFFGEGSRLTVL.

CDR3 region: CASSLVEGPRNEQFF. The CDR3 DNA is TGTGCCAGCAGCTTGGTGGAGGGCCCGAGGAATGAGCAGTTCTTC. The J gene is TRBJ2-1, the V gene TRBV5-4, with D possibly being TRBD2 (6 bases). Germline V CDR1 and CDR2: SGHNT, YYREEE (reference sequence). This CDR3 spans 15 amino acids. V was cut by 0 bases and J by 7 bases, with 14 bases left in between.

V usage is TRBV4-2 and J usage is TRBJ2-1; maybe TRBD2 (6 bases). The CDR3 covers 14 residues. Trimming cost V 0 bases and J 9 bases, with 12 bases left between them. The germline V gene encodes CDR1 LGHNA and CDR2 YNFKEQ. CDR3 region: CASSQDYGGGEQFF. CDR3 nucleotides: TGTGCCAGCAGCCAAGATTATGGGGGAGGTGAGCAGTTCTTC.

This chain uses TRBV29-1 with TRBJ2-5; TRBD2 matches 9 bases. CDR1 and CDR2 from the germline V gene are SQVTM and ANQGSEA. Unmatched junction bases numbered 7, after V lost 6 bases and J lost 5 bases. The CDR3 totals 13 residues. CDR3 sequence (DNA): TGCAGCGTCGCCCCCGCGGGAGGGGAGACCCAGTACTTC. Translating it yields CSVAPAGGETQYF.

The rearrangement joins TRBV3-1 (or the pseudogene TRBV3-2) to TRBJ1-2; 9 bases agree with TRBD1. J lost 2 bases, V lost 1 base, and 5 bases had no gene match. The CDR3 extends over 16 amino acids. Germline lookup yields CDR1 LGHDT and CDR2 YNNKEL (reference sequence). The CDR3 here is CASSQGITGGNYGYTF. As DNA, the CDR3 is TGTGCCAGCAGCCAAGGAATAACAGGGGGCAACTATGGCTACACCTTC.

The chain carries TRBV5-4 and TRBJ1-3; D is possibly TRBD1 (5 bases). The V end lost 1 base, the J end lost 7 bases, and 9 bases lay between the germline ends. This CDR3 region has 13 residues. CDR1 SGHNT and CDR2 YYREEE come from the germline V gene (reference sequence). The CDR3 sequence: CASSLKDKNTIYF. For the CDR3, the DNA is TGTGCCAGCAGCTTGAAGGACAAGAACACCATATATTTT.

The chain carries TRBV10-3 and TRBJ2-5; 7 bases align to TRBD2. V was pared by 5 bases and J by 5 bases, with 8 bases of the junction left unmatched. There are 14 residues in the CDR3. Per germline, CDR1 ENHRY and CDR2 SYGVKD. The CDR3 DNA is TGTGCCATCAGTCCACAACTAGCGACGGAGACCCAGTACTTC. This gives the protein CAISPQLATETQYF.

The rearrangement links TRBV12-5 to TRBJ2-1; D possibly corresponds to TRBD2 (5 bases). CDR1 is LGHNT, CDR2 FRNRAP, per germline. V lost 0 bases and J lost 11, with 11 bases in between. This CDR3 comprises 13 residues. CDR3 loop: CASGLVLGDQQFF. CDR3 sequence (DNA): TGTGCTAGTGGTTTGGTACTAGGAGACCAGCAGTTCTTC.

The rearrangement joins TRBV7-6 to TRBJ1-2; D gene ambiguous. The CDR3 is made up of 14 amino acids. Germline loops: CDR1 SGHVS, CDR2 FNYEAQ. Trimming shortened V by 1 base and J by 4 bases, and 10 bases separated the two germline ends. CDR3 DNA: TGTGCCAGCAGCTTAGGACGGGGTTCCTATGGCTACACCTTC. Translated, it gives CASSLGRGSYGYTF.

This clone was counted a single time. The chain is built from TRBV16 and TRBJ2-3, with 11 bases lining up with TRBD2. Losses at the gene ends were 7 bases for V and 6 bases for J; bases not matched to a gene: 3. The CDR3 totals 13 residues. Per germline, CDR1 KGHSY and CDR2 FQNENV. CDR3 loop: CASTLAGVDTQYF. The CDR3 coding sequence is TGTGCCAGCACACTAGCGGGAGTGGATACGCAGTATTTT.

The gene calls are TRBV4-1 and TRBJ1-1; maybe TRBD1 (6 bases). The V gene lost 1 base and the J gene lost 2 bases, with 8 bases spanning the gap. This CDR3 is 14 amino acids long. CDR1 MGHRA and CDR2 YSYEKL come from the germline V gene. CDR3 coding DNA: TGCGCCAGCAGCCAAGGGACAGACAACACTGAAGCTTTCTTT. Translated, it gives CASSQGTDNTEAFF.